These 26 T cell receptor beta chains were sequenced from one sample in a study of cytomegalovirus exposure and HLA in healthy donors. TCRdb's table, derived via immunoSEQ multiplex PCR, lists solely in-frame clones and lacks some. This table holds under 250,000 clones, over 75% found once. Sample: PBMCs. The receptors were sampled from a woman aged 18-29 years in good health and CMV-seropositive.

This chain joins TRBV5-1 and TRBJ1-1; TRBD1 matches 7 bases. With V trimmed by 3 bases and J by 0 bases, 2 bases remained unmatched. The germline CDR1 and CDR2 sequences are SGHRS and YFSETQ. The CDR3 has 14 amino acids. The CDR3 loop reads CASSSQGMNTEAFF. CDR3 nucleotides: TGCGCCAGCAGCTCACAGGGGATGAACACTGAAGCTTTCTTT.

The V and J genes are TRBV7-9 and TRBJ2-7, with 9 bases matching TRBD1. Germline-derived CDR1 and CDR2 are SEHNR and FQNEAQ (reference sequence). The CDR3 is made up of 16 amino acids. The V and J ends lost 4 bases and 3 bases, in that order; junction bases with no gene match: 10. The CDR3 spells CASSYKDGTGSYEQYF. DNA for the CDR3: TGTGCCAGCAGCTATAAGGATGGGACAGGGAGCTACGAGCAGTACTTC.

The chain's CDR3 is CASSLSGAGNTIYF. The DNA for the CDR3 is TGTGCCAGCAGCCTATCGGGAGCTGGAAACACCATATATTTT. This chain links TRBV7-9 with TRBJ1-3; D is ambiguous. The CDR3 has 14 amino acids. Per the germline V gene, CDR1 is SEHNR and CDR2 is FQNEAQ (reference sequence). Trimming left V 5 bases short and J 2 bases short, with 10 bases between. Using reference TRBV7-9 and TRBJ1-3 for the parts outside the CDR3, the full variable domain is DTGVSQNPRHKITKRGQNVTFRCDPISEHNRLYWYRQTLGQGPEFLTYFQNEAQLEKSRLLSDRFSAERPKGSFSTLEIQRTEQGDSAMYLCASSLSGAGNTIYFGEGSWLTVV.

The V and J genes are TRBV9 and TRBJ2-5, with 12 positions matching TRBD2. The CDR3 is 16 amino acids. With V trimmed by 4 bases and J by 5 bases, 9 bases remained unmatched. Germline V gene data show CDR1 as SGDLS and CDR2 as YYNGEE. As DNA, the CDR3 is TGTGCCAGCAGCCCCAGACGACTAGCGGGAGTGGAGACCCAGTACTTC. This sequence encodes CASSPRRLAGVETQYF.

The V and J genes are TRBV6-1 and TRBJ2-3; tentatively, D is TRBD2 (5 bases). From germline, CDR1 is MNHNS and CDR2 SASEGT. CDR3 length: 13 amino acids. V was clipped by 7 bases and J by 2 bases, with 10 bases between them. The CDR3 spells CASTGLNTDTQYF. The DNA for the CDR3 is TGTGCCAGCACCGGACTTAACACAGATACGCAGTATTTT.

The chain has TRBV19 and TRBJ2-7; the D gene is possibly TRBD2 (6 bases). CDR1 is LNHDA and CDR2 is SQIVND in the germline V gene (reference sequence). This CDR3 is built from 14 residues. V lost 5 bases, J lost 1 base, and 12 bases lay in between. CDR3: CASSWEDGSYEQYF. In DNA, the CDR3 is TGTGCCAGTAGTTGGGAGGACGGGTCCTACGAGCAGTACTTC. The full variable domain, rest sourced from reference TRBV19 and TRBJ2-7, is DGGITQSPKYLFRKEGQNVTLSCEQNLNHDAMYWYRQDPGQGLRLIYYSQIVNDFQKGDIAEGYSVSREKKESFPLTVTSAQKNPTAFYLCASSWEDGSYEQYFGPGTRLTVT.

The count of this clone is one. J is TRBJ2-3 and V is TRBV4-2; 7 positions agree with TRBD2. Trimming at V came to 0 bases and at J to 2 bases, leaving 5 bases not matched to a gene. Germline V gene data show CDR1 as LGHNA and CDR2 as YNFKEQ. The length of the CDR3 is 16 residues. The CDR3 sequence is CASSQERGLITDTQYF. CDR3 in DNA: TGTGCCAGCAGCCAAGAGCGGGGACTAATCACAGATACGCAGTATTTT.

The J gene is TRBJ1-5, the V gene TRBV28, with D possibly matching TRBD1 (6 bases). V lost 6 bases and J 5 bases, leaving 17 bases between the germline ends. Germline V gene lookup returns CDR1 MDHEN and CDR2 SYDVKM. The CDR3 is 15 amino acids. This CDR3 reads CASRPGGGLYQPQHF. CDR3 sequence (DNA): TGTGCCAGCAGGCCCGGGGGGGGGCTCTATCAGCCCCAGCATTTT.

This chain uses TRBV2 with TRBJ1-1; TRBD1 aligns across 8 bases. The V gene end was trimmed by 6 bases and the J gene end by 1 base; junction bases not matched to a gene: 10. This CDR3 has 16 amino acids. Per germline, CDR1 SNHLY and CDR2 FYNNEI. Written as DNA, the CDR3 is TGTGCCAGCAGAGGGAATGACAGGGGACCGAACACTGAAGCTTTCTTT. Protein: CASRGNDRGPNTEAFF.

The CDR3 nucleotides are TGTGCCAGCTACTCAGGGTTCTATGGCTACACCTTC. Its protein product is CASYSGFYGYTF. This chain joins TRBV6-1 and TRBJ1-2, with D possibly being TRBD1 (5 bases). CDR1 and CDR2 (germline): MNHNS, SASEGT. The CDR3 contains 12 residues. The V end was cut by 8 bases, the J end by 4 bases, with 11 bases between.

The rearrangement uses TRBV19 and TRBJ2-7; no clear D gene. CDR1 and CDR2 (germline): LNHDA, SQIVND (reference sequence). V lost 4 bases and J 2 bases, leaving 18 bases between the germline ends. The CDR3 extends over 16 amino acids. In DNA, the CDR3 is TGTGCCAGTAGTACCGAACGAGTCGCGGAGACCTACGAGCAGTACTTC. Protein: CASSTERVAETYEQYF.

The V gene is TRBV9, the J gene TRBJ2-2; 14 bases match TRBD2. CDR1 is SGDLS and CDR2 is YYNGEE in the germline V gene. The CDR3 runs 19 residues. The J segment lost 6 bases and the V segment lost 3 bases, leaving 13 bases of the junction unmatched. The CDR3 DNA sequence: TGTGCCAGCAGCGGACCAACCGGGACTAGCGGGAGCGGGGCCGGGGAGCTGTTTTTT. Protein product: CASSGPTGTSGSGAGELFF.

The chain employs TRBV9 and TRBJ2-2; 10 bases map to TRBD2. Trimming removed 2 bases from V and 4 bases from J; junction bases left unmatched: 8. Germline CDR1 reads SGDLS; CDR2 reads YYNGEE. The CDR3 contains 17 residues. CDR3 loop: CASSVGAGGPGTGELFF. DNA for the CDR3: TGTGCCAGCAGCGTGGGAGCGGGAGGGCCCGGCACCGGGGAGCTGTTTTTT. Full variable domain (remainder filled in from reference TRBV9 and TRBJ2-2): DSGVTQTPKHLITATGQRVTLRCSPRSGDLSVYWYQQSLDQGLQFLIQYYNGEERAKGNILERFSAQQFPDLHSELNLSSLELGDSALYFCASSVGAGGPGTGELFFGEGSRLTVL.

The chain employs TRBV15 and TRBJ2-1; D remains unclear. The germline V and J ends were trimmed by 5 bases and 7 bases, with 9 bases remaining between them. The CDR3 sequence is 12 residues long. Looked up from germline, CDR1 is LNHNV and CDR2 is YYDKDF (reference sequence). The CDR3 DNA reads as TGTGCCACCAGCCGAAGTAGTAATGAGCAGTTCTTC. As protein: CATSRSSNEQFF.

The chain couples TRBV5-1 to TRBJ2-7; 7 bases are shared with TRBD1. CDR3 length equals 14 residues. V trimming: 0 bases; J trimming: 4 bases; junction bases outside the gene matches: 4. Per germline, CDR1 SGHRS and CDR2 YFSETQ. The chain's CDR3 is CASSLDRGYYEQYF. The DNA for the CDR3 is TGCGCCAGCAGCTTGGACAGGGGATATTACGAGCAGTACTTC.

The chain carries TRBV25-1 and TRBJ2-7; 7 bases map to TRBD1. The ends lost 8 bases at V and 4 bases at J; junction bases unmatched: 17. The CDR3 loop spans 16 amino acids. Germline CDR1 and CDR2: MGHDK and SYGVNS. The CDR3 DNA sequence: TGTGCCAGCTCAAATTTCAGGGAAGGGGGCCTATACGAGCAGTACTTC. Its translation is CASSNFREGGLYEQYF.

The rearrangement uses TRBV4-1 and TRBJ2-7; D may be TRBD1 (5 bases). Germline V lookup: CDR1 MGHRA, CDR2 YSYEKL. The CDR3 totals 14 residues. V was cut by 3 bases and J by 4 bases, with 13 bases left in between. Here the CDR3 DNA reads TGCGCCAGCAGCCAGATAGGACAACTATACGAGCAGTACTTC. Residues: CASSQIGQLYEQYF.

The genes are TRBV6-1 and TRBJ2-7, with TRBD2 matching 13 bases. The junction had 7 bases not matched to a gene; V was cut back by 10 bases and J by 4 bases. Germline V gene data show CDR1 as MNHNS and CDR2 as SASEGT. This CDR3 contains 14 residues. CDR3 sequence: CATSGLAGHYEQYF. The CDR3 DNA sequence: TGTGCCACCTCGGGACTAGCGGGGCATTACGAGCAGTACTTC.

This clone occurred a few times. The CDR3 sequence: CASSISEGTEAFF. CDR3 sequence (DNA): TGTGCCAGTAGCATTTCTGAGGGCACTGAAGCTTTCTTT. V usage is TRBV19 and J usage is TRBJ1-1, with D unresolved. Germline V gives CDR1 LNHDA, CDR2 SQIVND (reference sequence). V dropped 6 bases and J dropped 4 bases, with 12 bases sitting between them. The length of the CDR3 is 13 residues.

The J gene is TRBJ1-5, the V gene TRBV10-3; 7 bases fit TRBD1. Germline V lookup: CDR1 ENHRY, CDR2 SYGVKD. V shed 4 bases, J shed 3 bases, and the junction held 9 bases outside the gene matches. The CDR3 has 16 residues. The CDR3 sequence: CAISVDRDGDNQPQHF. CDR3 in DNA: TGTGCCATCAGTGTAGACAGGGATGGTGACAATCAGCCCCAGCATTTT.

The rearrangement joins TRBV25-1 to TRBJ2-4; weak D call: TRBD2 (6 bases). CDR1 is MGHDK and CDR2 is SYGVNS in the germline V gene. This CDR3 has 17 residues. The V and J ends lost 2 bases and 3 bases respectively, with 17 bases between them. The CDR3 reads CASSEEGGERYKNIQYF. CDR3 nucleotide sequence: TGTGCCAGCAGTGAAGAGGGCGGGGAAAGGTACAAAAACATTCAGTACTTC. Full variable domain (rest looked up from reference TRBV25-1 and TRBJ2-4): EADIYQTPRYLVIGTGKKITLECSQTMGHDKMYWYQQDPGMELHLIHYSYGVNSTEKGDLSSESTVSRIRTEHFPLTLESARPSHTSQYLCASSEEGGERYKNIQYFGAGTRLSVL.

The chain combines TRBV5-6 with TRBJ2-1; D gene uncertain. Deletions cut 1 base from V and 8 bases from J, with 13 bases between. From germline, CDR1 is SGHDT and CDR2 YYEEEE. The CDR3 covers 14 residues. In nucleotides, the CDR3 is TGTGCCAGCAGCTTGACATTACCCGTCCATGAGCAGTTCTTC. This gives the protein CASSLTLPVHEQFF.

V usage is TRBV5-1 and J usage is TRBJ2-2, with D unresolved. Trimming pared 4 bases from V and 0 bases from J, leaving 4 bases between. Germline V gives CDR1 SGHRS, CDR2 YFSETQ. CDR3 length: 13 amino acids. The CDR3 DNA sequence: TGCGCCAGCAGCCTCGCGAACACCGGGGAGCTGTTTTTT. Protein: CASSLANTGELFF.

This clone was observed a handful of times. The gene calls are TRBV28 and TRBJ1-2, with 7 bases lining up with TRBD1. CDR3 length: 13 residues. Germline CDR1 and CDR2: MDHEN and SYDVKM. V shed 6 bases, J shed 4 bases, and the junction held 5 bases outside the gene matches. The CDR3 spells CASSEGQPYGYTF. The CDR3 DNA sequence: TGTGCCAGCAGCGAGGGACAGCCCTATGGCTACACCTTC.

The chain combines TRBV5-4 with TRBJ2-7; D perhaps matches TRBD2 (6 bases). In germline, CDR1 is SGHNT, CDR2 YYREEE (reference sequence). Trimming removed 4 bases from V and 5 bases from J, with 22 bases in between. This CDR3 has 16 amino acids. This CDR3 is CASSGGWGLELDEQYF. The DNA of the CDR3 is TGTGCCAGCAGCGGGGGGTGGGGACTCGAGCTGGACGAGCAGTACTTC.

The rearrangement uses TRBV5-1 and TRBJ1-4; the match to TRBD1 covers 10 bases. The CDR3 loop spans 14 amino acids. CDR1 and CDR2 from the germline V gene are SGHRS and YFSETQ. Trimming removed 0 bases from V and 8 bases from J; junction bases left unmatched: 1. CDR3 region: CASSLGTGGEKLFF. CDR3 DNA sequence: TGCGCCAGCAGCTTGGGGACAGGGGGGGAAAAACTGTTTTTT.